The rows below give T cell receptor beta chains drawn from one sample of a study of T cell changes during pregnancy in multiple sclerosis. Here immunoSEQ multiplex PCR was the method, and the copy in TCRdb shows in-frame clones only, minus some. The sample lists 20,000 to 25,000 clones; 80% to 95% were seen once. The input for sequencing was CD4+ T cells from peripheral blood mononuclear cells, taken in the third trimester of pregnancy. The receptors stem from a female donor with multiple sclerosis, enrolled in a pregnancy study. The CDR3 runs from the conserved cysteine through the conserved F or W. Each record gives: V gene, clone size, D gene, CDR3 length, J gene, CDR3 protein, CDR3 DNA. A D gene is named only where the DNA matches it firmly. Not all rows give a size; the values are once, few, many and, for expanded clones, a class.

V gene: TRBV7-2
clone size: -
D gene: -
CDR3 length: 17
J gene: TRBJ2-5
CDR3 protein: CASSLGFVGTPQETQYF
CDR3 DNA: TGTGCCAGCAGCTTAGGGTTTGTCGGGACACCGCAAGAGACCCAGTACTTC

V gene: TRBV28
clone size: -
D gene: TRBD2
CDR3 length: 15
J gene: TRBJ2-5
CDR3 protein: CASSLLGGTRETQYF
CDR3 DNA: TGTGCCAGCAGTTTACTGGGGGGGACTAGAGAGACCCAGTACTTC

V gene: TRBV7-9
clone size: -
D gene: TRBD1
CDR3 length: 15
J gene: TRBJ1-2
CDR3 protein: CASSLEGGRGDGYTF
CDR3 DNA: TGTGCCAGCAGCTTAGAAGGGGGCCGTGGTGATGGCTACACCTTC

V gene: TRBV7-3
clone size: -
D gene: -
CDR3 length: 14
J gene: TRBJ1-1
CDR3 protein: CASSPLQGRTEAFF
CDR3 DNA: TGTGCCAGCAGCCCCCTCCAGGGTCGCACTGAAGCTTTCTTT

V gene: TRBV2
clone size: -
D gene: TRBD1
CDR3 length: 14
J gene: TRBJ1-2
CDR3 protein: CASSGAGGNYGYTF
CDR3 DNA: TGTGCCAGCAGTGGGGCAGGGGGCAACTATGGCTACACCTTC

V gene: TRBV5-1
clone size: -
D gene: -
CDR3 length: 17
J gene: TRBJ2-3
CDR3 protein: CASSLFSLVGSTDTQYF
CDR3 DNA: TGCGCCAGCAGCTTGTTTTCCTTGGTCGGGAGCACAGATACGCAGTATTTT

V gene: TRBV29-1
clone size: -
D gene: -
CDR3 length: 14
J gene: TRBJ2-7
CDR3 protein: CSVEGLPGRYEQYF
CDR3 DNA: TGCAGCGTTGAGGGACTCCCCGGTCGATACGAGCAGTACTTC

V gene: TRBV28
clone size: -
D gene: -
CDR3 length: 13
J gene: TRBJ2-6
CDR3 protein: CASRGAGANVLTF
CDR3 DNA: TGTGCCAGTCGAGGAGCTGGGGCCAACGTCCTGACTTTC

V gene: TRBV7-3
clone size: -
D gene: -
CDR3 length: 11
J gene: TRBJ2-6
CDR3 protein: CASGEANVLTF
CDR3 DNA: TGTGCCTCCGGGGAGGCCAACGTCCTGACTTTC

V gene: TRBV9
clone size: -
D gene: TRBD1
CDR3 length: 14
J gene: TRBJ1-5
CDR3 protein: CASSLGQGSQPQHF
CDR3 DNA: TGTGCCAGCAGCCTCGGACAGGGTAGTCAGCCCCAGCATTTT

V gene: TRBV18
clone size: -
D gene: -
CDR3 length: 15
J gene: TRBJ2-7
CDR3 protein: CASSPTGTPNYEQYF
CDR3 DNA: TGTGCCAGCTCACCAACCGGGACACCCAACTACGAGCAGTACTTC

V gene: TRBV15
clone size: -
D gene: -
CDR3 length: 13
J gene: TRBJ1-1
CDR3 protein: CATSRDSGGRAFF
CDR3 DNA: TGTGCCACCAGCAGAGATTCGGGGGGTCGGGCTTTCTTT

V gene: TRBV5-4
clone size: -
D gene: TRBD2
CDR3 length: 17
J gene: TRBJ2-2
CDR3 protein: CASSLGGLAGATGELFF
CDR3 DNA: TGTGCCAGCAGCTTGGGGGGTCTAGCGGGGGCCACCGGGGAGCTGTTTTTT

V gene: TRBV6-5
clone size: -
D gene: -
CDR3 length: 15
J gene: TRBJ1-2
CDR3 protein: CASSYSSWTVYGYTF
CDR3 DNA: TGTGCCAGCAGTTACTCCTCCTGGACAGTCTATGGCTACACCTTC

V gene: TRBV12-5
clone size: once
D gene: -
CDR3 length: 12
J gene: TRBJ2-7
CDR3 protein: CASGSDSREQYF
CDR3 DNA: TGTGCTAGTGGTAGCGACTCCCGCGAGCAGTACTTC

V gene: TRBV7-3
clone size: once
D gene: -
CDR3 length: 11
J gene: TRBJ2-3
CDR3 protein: CASSQGDTQYF
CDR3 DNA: TGTGCCAGCAGCCAGGGGGATACGCAGTATTTT